This TCR beta chain was found in a study of T cells in Graves' hyperthyroidism and ophthalmopathy. Patients with ophthalmopathy all had a Clinical Activity Score of at least 3, a NOSPECS grade of at least 4 and duration under 3 months. Diagnosis rested on symptoms, serum thyroxine and TRAb, thyroid ultrasound, and orbital computed tomography. Fresh peripheral blood, approximately 10 ml, was the source of the PBMCs. This clonotype has ten or more counts. Germline assignment: CDR1 SGHAT and CDR2 FQNNGV. Trimming took 5 bases from V and 6 from J, leaving 14 bases between them. The CDR3 totals 13 residues. TCR beta CDR3 regions were amplified from RNA transcripts. HTBI primers drove first-round RT-PCR of the TCR CDR3. One entry per CDR3 protein results from TCRdb running MiXCR on the multiplex PCR reads. The sample consists of a few hundred thousand distinct CDR3 sequences, roughly 22% of them appearing once.

The receptor was derived from a woman in her seventies with Graves' ophthalmopathy. The chain joins TRBV11-2 to TRBJ2-7, with D possibly matching TRBD1 (6 bases). The sequencing sample was made of blood. CDR3: CASSESLGGEQYF. The DNA of the CDR3 is TGTGCCAGCAGCGAGTCGCTAGGGGGCGAGCAGTACTTC.